The clone carrying this T cell receptor (beta chain) has a handful of counts. The source of the sample is a study of T cells in tuberculosis. Study details: In South Africa, adults with active tuberculosis were compared with IGRA-negative and latently infected IGRA-positive adolescents.

Profiled with immunoSEQ multiplex PCR; TCRdb holds only in-frame clones, not every one. The data contain approximately 31,000 clones, around 88% of them seen just once; the ten biggest clones take up roughly 5%. The V gene lost 0 bases and the J gene lost 2 bases, with 8 bases spanning the gap. Germline V lookup: CDR1 SGHTA, CDR2 FQGNSA. This CDR3 contains 14 residues. Time point indicated: new active TB diagnosis, blood taken before or within 7 days of starting treatment. This chain links TRBV7-2 with TRBJ2-7; D is unresolved. This TCR came from an adult with tuberculosis. The sequences come from PBMCs, collected at tuberculosis diagnosis. The CDR3 here is CASSLAGSTYEQYF. The CDR3 DNA sequence: TGTGCCAGCAGCTTAGCCGGTAGCACCTACGAGCAGTACTTC.